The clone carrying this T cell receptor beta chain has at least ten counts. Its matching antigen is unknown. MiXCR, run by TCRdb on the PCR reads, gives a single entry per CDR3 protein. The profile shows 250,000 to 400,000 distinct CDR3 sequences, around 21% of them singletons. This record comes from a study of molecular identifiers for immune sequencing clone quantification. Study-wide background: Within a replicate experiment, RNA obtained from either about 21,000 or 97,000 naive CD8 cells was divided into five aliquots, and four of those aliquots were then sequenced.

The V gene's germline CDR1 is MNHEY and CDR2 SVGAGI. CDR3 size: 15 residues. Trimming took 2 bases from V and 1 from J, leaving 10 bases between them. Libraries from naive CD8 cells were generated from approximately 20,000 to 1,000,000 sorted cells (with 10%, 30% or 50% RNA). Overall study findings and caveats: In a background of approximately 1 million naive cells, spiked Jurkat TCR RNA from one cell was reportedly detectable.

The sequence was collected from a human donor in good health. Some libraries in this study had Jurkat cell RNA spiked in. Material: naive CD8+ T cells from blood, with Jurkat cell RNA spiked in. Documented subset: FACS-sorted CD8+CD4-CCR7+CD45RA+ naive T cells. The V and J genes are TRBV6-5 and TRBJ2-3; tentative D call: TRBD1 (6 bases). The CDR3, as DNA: TGTGCCAGCAGTTACGGGGCAGGGGGCACAGATACGCAGTATTTT. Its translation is CASSYGAGGTDTQYF.